A single sample is the source of the 32 T cell receptor beta chains below, sequenced in a study of stem cell transplantation in POMP-related autoinflammatory disease. The assay was immunoSEQ multiplex PCR, and TCRdb's table has in-frame clones only and misses some. This table has roughly 28,000 clones, approximately 85% appearing once. Sequencing used CD4+ T cells from PBMCs, obtained before stem cell transplantation. All receptors derive from a human donor with POMP-related autoinflammation and immune dysregulation (PRAID).

This sequence joins TRBV30 and TRBJ2-1; 7 bases are shared with TRBD1. The CDR3 totals 14 residues. CDR1 GTSNPN and CDR2 SVGIG come from the germline V gene (reference sequence). The V gene end was trimmed by 4 bases and the J gene end by 6 bases; junction bases not matched to a gene: 9. CDR3 DNA: TGTGCCTGGAACCGACAGGGTTTCGGCAATGAGCAGTTCTTC. The encoded protein is CAWNRQGFGNEQFF.

The chain couples TRBV4-1 to TRBJ2-7; D is uncertain. CDR3 length: 12 amino acids. Germline CDR1 reads MGHRA; CDR2 reads YSYEKL. V was pared by 0 bases and J by 5 bases, with 5 bases between. The CDR3 region is CASSQEFDEQYF. The CDR3 region has the DNA TGCGCCAGCAGCCAAGAATTCGACGAGCAGTACTTC.

J is TRBJ2-5 and V is TRBV6-5; TRBD2 might be the D (5 bases). Looked up from germline, CDR1 is MNHEY and CDR2 is SVGAGI. V was cut by 6 bases and J by 2 bases, with 10 bases left in between. The CDR3 is 13 residues long. This chain's CDR3 is CASRPGIQETQYF. The CDR3 DNA follows: TGTGCCAGCAGACCCGGGATTCAAGAGACCCAGTACTTC.

This rearrangement joins TRBV4-2 to TRBJ1-2; TRBD1 agrees at 7 bases. Looked up from germline, CDR1 is LGHNA and CDR2 is YNFKEQ. J lost 0 bases, V lost 5 bases, and 9 bases had no gene match. The length of the CDR3 is 16 residues. DNA of the CDR3: TGTGCCAGCAGCTGGACGACAGGGTTAGCTAACTATGGCTACACCTTC. It translates to CASSWTTGLANYGYTF.

The J gene is TRBJ2-1, the V gene TRBV30; the match to TRBD2 covers 9 bases. There are 16 residues in the CDR3. The germline CDR1 and CDR2 sequences are GTSNPN and SVGIG (reference sequence). V dropped 0 bases and J dropped 2; count of bases not matched to a gene: 5. This CDR3 reads CAWSVGSSGAYNEQFF. In DNA, the CDR3 is TGTGCCTGGAGTGTAGGTTCTAGCGGGGCCTACAATGAGCAGTTCTTC.

This clone showed up just once. V and J are TRBV11-2 and TRBJ1-1; D is uncertain. Germline loops: CDR1 SGHAT, CDR2 FQNNGV. The CDR3 is 15 residues long. Trimming took off 1 base at V and 2 bases at J, with 11 bases between the two ends. The CDR3 sequence: CASSLAGQFNTEAFF. CDR3 nucleotides: TGTGCCAGCAGCTTAGCCGGGCAGTTTAACACTGAAGCTTTCTTT.

This clone was seen a single time. The CDR3 loop reads CASSLASGSYEQYF. The CDR3, as DNA: TGTGCCAGCAGTTTGGCTAGCGGGAGTTACGAGCAGTACTTC. The chain employs TRBV27 and TRBJ2-7; 10 bases map to TRBD2. The CDR3 sequence is 14 residues long. With 3 bases clipped from V and 4 bases from J, the junction kept 3 bases outside the gene matches. Germline CDR1 reads MNHEY; CDR2 reads SMNVEV (reference sequence).

CDR3 sequence reads: CASRAGTGGFYGYTF. DNA of the CDR3: TGTGCCAGCAGGGCCGGGACAGGGGGGTTCTATGGCTACACCTTC. The rearrangement uses TRBV2 and TRBJ1-2; 11 nucleotides line up with TRBD1. The V and J ends lost 6 bases and 4 bases, in that order; junction bases with no gene match: 7. The CDR3 loop spans 15 amino acids. Germline CDR1 reads SNHLY; CDR2 reads FYNNEI.

The chain uses TRBV28 and TRBJ1-3; no clear D. The CDR3 length is 15 residues. Deletions cut 4 bases from V and 4 bases from J, with 14 bases between. Germline CDR1 and CDR2: MDHEN and SYDVKM. The CDR3 DNA follows: TGTGCCAGCAGTTCCTTCGGACTCAGCGGAAACACCATATATTTT. Translating it yields CASSSFGLSGNTIYF.

The rearrangement uses TRBV5-4 and TRBJ2-5, with TRBD1 as a possible D gene (5 bases). Germline-derived CDR1 and CDR2 are SGHNT and YYREEE (reference sequence). This CDR3 is 13 amino acids long. V lost 4 bases and J lost 5, with 12 bases in between. The CDR3 nucleotides are TGTGCCAGCAGCCTGACAGAAACCGAGACCCAGTACTTC. Translation gives CASSLTETETQYF.

The V and J genes are TRBV19 and TRBJ1-1, with 8 bases fitting TRBD1. The trim removed 6 bases at V and 1 base at J, leaving 7 bases unmatched. The germline V gene encodes CDR1 LNHDA and CDR2 SQIVND (reference sequence). The length of the CDR3 is 15 residues. The CDR3 DNA follows: TGTGCCAGTAGATGGGGGGGACAGGAGAACACTGAAGCTTTCTTT. It specifies CASRWGGQENTEAFF.

The rearrangement uses TRBV6-6 and TRBJ1-1; 10 bases are shared with TRBD1. This CDR3 region has 12 residues. V trimming: 6 bases; J trimming: 11 bases; junction bases outside the gene matches: 6. Per germline, CDR1 MNHNY and CDR2 SVGAGI (reference sequence). The CDR3 nucleotides are TGTGCCAGCAGCAGACAGGGGGCGATGGCTTTCTTT. Residues: CASSRQGAMAFF.

The chain links TRBV5-1 to TRBJ2-3; 11 nucleotides align to TRBD2. The junction had 6 bases not matched to a gene; V was cut back by 0 bases and J by 6 bases. The CDR3 covers 16 residues. Looked up from germline, CDR1 is SGHRS and CDR2 is YFSETQ. CDR3 amino acids: CASSLAGTSGSDTQYF. DNA of the CDR3: TGCGCCAGCAGCTTGGCCGGCACTAGCGGGAGCGATACGCAGTATTTT.

The rearrangement links TRBV19 to TRBJ2-2; a weak D match, TRBD1 (5 bases). V was trimmed by 4 bases and J by 2 bases, leaving 11 bases between them. CDR3 size: 15 residues. Germline V gene data show CDR1 as LNHDA and CDR2 as SQIVND (reference sequence). The CDR3 loop is CASSKGQTNTGELFF. In DNA, the CDR3 is TGTGCCAGTAGTAAGGGGCAGACCAACACCGGGGAGCTGTTTTTT.

The rearrangement joins TRBV19 to TRBJ1-1; D perhaps matches TRBD1 (6 bases). This CDR3 comprises 16 residues. Germline CDR1 is LNHDA and CDR2 is SQIVND (reference sequence). The V end was cut by 2 bases, the J end by 1 base, with 14 bases between. The CDR3 DNA reads TGTGCCAGTAGTATAAGGGACCGGACAGAGAACACTGAAGCTTTCTTT. Residues: CASSIRDRTENTEAFF.

The rearrangement links TRBV4-1 to TRBJ2-7, with 10 bases identical to TRBD1. Losses at the gene ends were 0 bases for V and 2 bases for J; bases not matched to a gene: 7. Per germline, CDR1 MGHRA and CDR2 YSYEKL. This CDR3 spans 17 amino acids. The CDR3 sequence: CASSQDRIGTGAYEQYF. CDR3 DNA sequence: TGCGCCAGCAGCCAAGATCGGATCGGGACAGGGGCCTACGAGCAGTACTTC.

A few counts support this clone. The chain is built from TRBV7-7 and TRBJ1-1; no clear D. CDR1 and CDR2 from the germline V gene are SSHAT and FNYEAQ (reference sequence). Trimming took 3 bases from V and 5 from J, leaving 10 bases between them. This CDR3 region has 13 residues. In nucleotides, the CDR3 is TGTGCCAGCAGCTTGGACGTCGGGACTGAAGCTTTCTTT. It yields the protein CASSLDVGTEAFF.

This clone was found a few times. J is TRBJ2-1 and V is TRBV7-8; D not resolved. The ends were cut back, 1 base at V and 9 bases at J, with 10 bases in the middle. This CDR3 has 13 residues. The germline gives CDR1 SGHVS, CDR2 FQNEAQ. The CDR3 sequence is CASSLVDGGEQFF. In DNA, the CDR3 is TGTGCCAGCAGCTTAGTCGACGGTGGTGAGCAGTTCTTC.

This chain uses TRBV6-1 with TRBJ1-2; D not certain. V was clipped by 9 bases and J by 3 bases, with 8 bases between them. There are 11 residues in the CDR3. Looked up from germline, CDR1 is MNHNS and CDR2 is SASEGT. The CDR3 region is CARRTDYGYTF. The CDR3 DNA reads TGTGCCAGGAGAACAGACTATGGCTACACCTTC.

On this clone itself: A junction boundary mismatches the germline segment, possibly from a read error. The V call is TRBV10-3, the J call TRBJ2-2; 14 nucleotides match TRBD2. Germline V gives CDR1 ENHRY, CDR2 SYGVKD. The CDR3 is made up of 16 amino acids. CDR3 sequence reads: CALRGTSGSTTGELFF. For the CDR3, the DNA is TGTGCCCTCAGAGGGACTAGCGGGAGTACCACCGGGGAGCTGTTTTTT.

The chain has TRBV6-1 and TRBJ1-1; D might be TRBD1 (6 bases). V shed 8 bases and J shed 0 bases, with 10 bases lying between them. CDR3 length: 13 amino acids. CDR1 is MNHNS and CDR2 is SASEGT in the germline V gene. For the CDR3, the DNA is TGTGCCAGCTCTCAGGGGATGAACACTGAAGCTTTCTTT. It codes for CASSQGMNTEAFF.

This clone was seen only a few times. The chain has TRBV5-1 and TRBJ1-2, with D perhaps matching TRBD1 (6 bases). The CDR3 totals 14 residues. The V gene's germline CDR1 is SGHRS and CDR2 YFSETQ. Trimming shortened V by 5 bases and J by 8 bases, and 19 bases separated the two germline ends. CDR3 residues: CASSLQGSSRGYTF. In DNA, the CDR3 is TGCGCCAGCAGTTTACAGGGTTCTTCGAGAGGCTACACCTTC. The full variable domain, rest sourced from reference TRBV5-1 and TRBJ1-2, is KAGVTQTPRYLIKTRGQQVTLSCSPISGHRSVSWYQQTPGQGLQFLFEYFSETQRNKGNFPGRFSGRQFSNSRSEMNVSTLELGDSALYLCASSLQGSSRGYTFGSGTRLTVV.

This clone showed up just a few times. This sequence joins TRBV28 and TRBJ1-6, with D tentatively TRBD1 (6 bases). The CDR3 sequence is 15 residues long. V was cut by 2 bases and J by 3 bases, with 8 bases left in between. Germline values: CDR1 MDHEN, CDR2 SYDVKM. The CDR3 protein is CASSLGGGYNSPLHF. CDR3 DNA: TGTGCCAGCAGTTTAGGAGGGGGCTATAATTCACCCCTCCACTTT.

The V and J genes are TRBV10-3 and TRBJ2-7; D remains ambiguous. Trimming cost V 0 bases and J 2 bases, with 2 bases left between them. Germline-derived CDR1 and CDR2 are ENHRY and SYGVKD. The CDR3 spans 12 residues. The CDR3, as DNA: TGTGCCATCAGTGAGTCAACCTACGAGCAGTACTTC. It encodes CAISESTYEQYF.

The genes are TRBV27 and TRBJ2-5; a weak D match, TRBD1 (5 bases). V was shortened by 5 bases and J by 5 bases, with 12 bases between the two germline ends. Germline-derived CDR1 and CDR2 are MNHEY and SMNVEV (reference sequence). The CDR3 runs 13 residues. For the CDR3, the DNA is TGTGCCAGCAGTCCTCAGGGTTGGGAGACCCAGTACTTC. The encoded protein is CASSPQGWETQYF.

The chain couples TRBV19 to TRBJ1-2; 7 bases agree with TRBD1. In germline, CDR1 is LNHDA, CDR2 SQIVND (reference sequence). The CDR3 contains 14 residues. The J segment lost 2 bases and the V segment lost 5 bases, leaving 5 bases of the junction unmatched. CDR3 residues: CASSGDRLNYGYTF. The CDR3 nucleotides read TGTGCCAGTAGTGGGGACAGACTGAACTATGGCTACACCTTC.

CDR3: CASSPGEDYGYTF. The CDR3 DNA reads as TGTGCCAGCTCACCAGGGGAGGACTATGGCTACACCTTC. The chain combines TRBV18 with TRBJ1-2; D call uncertain. Germline V gene data show CDR1 as KGHSH and CDR2 as LQKENI. V was pared by 2 bases and J by 3 bases, with 7 bases between. The CDR3 is made up of 13 amino acids.

The chain combines TRBV28 with TRBJ2-7; 9 positions agree with TRBD1. CDR1 and CDR2 (germline): MDHEN, SYDVKM. V dropped 7 bases and J dropped 3; count of bases not matched to a gene: 7. This CDR3 has 14 residues. CDR3 sequence reads: CASISGTGSYEQYF. CDR3 nucleotides: TGTGCCAGCATCTCCGGGACAGGGAGCTACGAGCAGTACTTC.

This clone was seen once. This chain connects TRBV5-1 to TRBJ2-3; no definite D call. Germline CDR1 SGHRS, CDR2 YFSETQ. This CDR3 comprises 12 residues. Trimming removed 0 bases from V and 4 bases from J, with 3 bases in between. CDR3 nucleotide sequence: TGCGCCAGCAGCTTGGTCGCAGATACGCAGTATTTT. Its translation: CASSLVADTQYF.

V and J are TRBV7-9 and TRBJ2-3; TRBD2 matches at 8 bases. Trimming removed 3 bases from V and 6 bases from J; junction bases left unmatched: 11. The CDR3 spans 16 residues. The germline V gene has CDR1 SEHNR and CDR2 FQNEAQ (reference sequence). CDR3 residues: CASSFLTSATRDTQYF. The DNA for the CDR3 is TGTGCCAGCAGCTTCCTGACTAGCGCTACGAGGGATACGCAGTATTTT.

Written as DNA, the CDR3 is TGTGCCAGCAGTCTGACAGGGGAGCCCCTTAACTATGGCTACACCTTC. Its translation is CASSLTGEPLNYGYTF. The chain recombines TRBV6-6 with TRBJ1-2; TRBD1 agrees at 8 bases. Germline CDR1 MNHNY, CDR2 SVGAGI (reference sequence). Trimming took 5 bases from V and 1 from J; bases not matched to a gene: 9. The CDR3 loop spans 16 amino acids.

The V call is TRBV30, the J call TRBJ2-1; TRBD2 matches 8 bases. Germline V gives CDR1 GTSNPN, CDR2 SVGIG (reference sequence). With 3 bases clipped from V and 8 bases from J, the junction kept 9 bases outside the gene matches. The CDR3 sequence is 14 residues long. The CDR3 sequence is CAWSPGLEYYEQFF. Here the CDR3 DNA reads TGTGCCTGGAGCCCGGGACTAGAGTACTATGAGCAGTTCTTC.